The rows below give T cell receptor beta chains drawn from one sample of a study of CD8+ T cells in alopecia areata. Measured with immunoSEQ multiplex PCR; TCRdb has only the in-frame clones, and not every one. Of under 200,000 clones listed, less than 70% are singletons. Sequenced material: CD4+ T cells sorted from blood, taken at week 24, from a patient treated with tofacitinib. The receptors originated from a human donor with alopecia areata. CDR3s include the opening cysteine and the closing phenylalanine or tryptophan. D genes are given only for firm matches. Clone size is not always given. Where it is, it says once, few, many or a class for expanded clones.

CDR3nt: TGTGCCAGCAGCCGCGCCGGGGGGCTGGAGACCCAGTACTTC; CDR3aa: CASSRAGGLETQYF; abundance: .; v_gene: TRBV7-9; j_gene: TRBJ2-5; d_gene: .
CDR3nt: TGTGCCAGCAGGGGACAGGGGTGGAATGAGCAGTTCTTC; CDR3aa: CASRGQGWNEQFF; abundance: .; v_gene: TRBV2; j_gene: TRBJ2-1; d_gene: TRBD1
CDR3nt: TGTGCCAGCAGTTACCCTGCCAATAATCAGCCCCAGCATTTT; CDR3aa: CASSYPANNQPQHF; abundance: .; v_gene: TRBV6-6; j_gene: TRBJ1-5; d_gene: .
CDR3nt: TGTGCCACCGGACTAGCGGGGGCCAATGAGCAGTTCTTC; CDR3aa: CATGLAGANEQFF; abundance: .; v_gene: TRBV10-3; j_gene: TRBJ2-1; d_gene: TRBD2
CDR3nt: TGTGCCAGCAAGGCCGGGGCAAGCACCGGGGAGCTGTTTTTT; CDR3aa: CASKAGASTGELFF; abundance: few; v_gene: TRBV6-5; j_gene: TRBJ2-2; d_gene: .
CDR3nt: TGTGCCAGCAGCTATAGCGGGGGTCCTAATCGGGAGCAGTTCTTC; CDR3aa: CASSYSGGPNREQFF; abundance: .; v_gene: TRBV7-2; j_gene: TRBJ2-1; d_gene: TRBD2
CDR3nt: TGCGCCAGCACCGAGCTGGCTAGCACGGCCGGGGAGCTGTTTTTT; CDR3aa: CASTELASTAGELFF; abundance: .; v_gene: TRBV10-2; j_gene: TRBJ2-2; d_gene: .
CDR3nt: TGCGCCAGCAGCTTGGAGTTAGTTGGCACAGATACGCAGTATTTT; CDR3aa: CASSLELVGTDTQYF; abundance: once; v_gene: TRBV5-1; j_gene: TRBJ2-3; d_gene: .
CDR3nt: TGTGCCAGCACCCGGACGGGAGAGCAGTACTTC; CDR3aa: CASTRTGEQYF; abundance: .; v_gene: TRBV25-1; j_gene: TRBJ2-7; d_gene: .
CDR3nt: TGCGCCAGCAGCCCCGCGGAGCGGGGTTGGGATACGCAGTATTTT; CDR3aa: CASSPAERGWDTQYF; abundance: once; v_gene: TRBV4-1; j_gene: TRBJ2-3; d_gene: TRBD2
CDR3nt: TGTGCCAGCAGCCAAGGGCGGCGACAGCGCACCGGGGAGCTGTTTTTT; CDR3aa: CASSQGRRQRTGELFF; abundance: .; v_gene: TRBV4-2; j_gene: TRBJ2-2; d_gene: .
CDR3nt: TGCAGCGTTGGAGGCGGTAGGGGATTCACAGATACGCAGTATTTT; CDR3aa: CSVGGGRGFTDTQYF; abundance: .; v_gene: TRBV29-1; j_gene: TRBJ2-3; d_gene: .
CDR3nt: TGTGCCAGCAGAAGGGGTAATGAAAAACTGTTTTTT; CDR3aa: CASRRGNEKLFF; abundance: few; v_gene: TRBV6-5; j_gene: TRBJ1-4; d_gene: .
CDR3nt: TGTGCCTGGAGCAGGGGGCGCAACACTGAAGCTTTCTTT; CDR3aa: CAWSRGRNTEAFF; abundance: .; v_gene: TRBV30; j_gene: TRBJ1-1; d_gene: TRBD1
CDR3nt: TGTGCCAGCAGTGTCCGACAGAGATTGAATGAAAAACTGTTTTTT; CDR3aa: CASSVRQRLNEKLFF; abundance: .; v_gene: TRBV6-5; j_gene: TRBJ1-4; d_gene: .
CDR3nt: TGCAGTGCTCATTATACTGAAGCTTTCTTT; CDR3aa: CSAHYTEAFF; abundance: once; v_gene: TRBV20-1; j_gene: TRBJ1-1; d_gene: .
CDR3nt: TGTGCCACCAGCAGAGATCAAGTAAGCGGTGGCTACACCTTC; CDR3aa: CATSRDQVSGGYTF; abundance: .; v_gene: TRBV15; j_gene: TRBJ1-2; d_gene: .
CDR3nt: TGTGCCAGCAGTTTGCAGGGTCAGAAGAGCTACACCTTC; CDR3aa: CASSLQGQKSYTF; abundance: .; v_gene: TRBV27; j_gene: TRBJ1-2; d_gene: .
CDR3nt: TGTGCCAGCAGCCCCCGGGCGAATGAGCAGTTCTTC; CDR3aa: CASSPRANEQFF; abundance: .; v_gene: TRBV9; j_gene: TRBJ2-1; d_gene: .
CDR3nt: TGTGCCAGCAGTTCGTGGGACGGCCGATACGAGCAGTACTTC; CDR3aa: CASSSWDGRYEQYF; abundance: .; v_gene: TRBV6-5; j_gene: TRBJ2-7; d_gene: .
CDR3nt: TGTGCTAGTGGTTCACAGAATGAGCAGTTCTTC; CDR3aa: CASGSQNEQFF; abundance: .; v_gene: TRBV12-5; j_gene: TRBJ2-1; d_gene: .
CDR3nt: TGTGCCAGCAGCCAAAAACGCGGTGGCTACACCTTC; CDR3aa: CASSQKRGGYTF; abundance: few; v_gene: TRBV14; j_gene: TRBJ1-2; d_gene: .
CDR3nt: TGTGCCAGCAGTGACGTGGGGGGTAATGAAAAACTGTTTTTT; CDR3aa: CASSDVGGNEKLFF; abundance: .; v_gene: TRBV25-1; j_gene: TRBJ1-4; d_gene: .
CDR3nt: TGTGCCAGTAGTACGCTAGCGGGAACCTACGAGCAGTACTTC; CDR3aa: CASSTLAGTYEQYF; abundance: .; v_gene: TRBV19; j_gene: TRBJ2-7; d_gene: TRBD2
CDR3nt: TGTGCCAGCAGCTTCCAGGGCCCCGGGGAGCTGTTTTTT; CDR3aa: CASSFQGPGELFF; abundance: few; v_gene: TRBV7-3; j_gene: TRBJ2-2; d_gene: .
CDR3nt: TGTGCCAGCAGCGAGTGGCCGGGACAGCCCGTTTATGGCTACACCTTC; CDR3aa: CASSEWPGQPVYGYTF; abundance: few; v_gene: TRBV27; j_gene: TRBJ1-2; d_gene: TRBD1
CDR3nt: TGTGCCAGCAGCCAAACGGGGGGGCCAGATGAGCAGTTCTTC; CDR3aa: CASSQTGGPDEQFF; abundance: few; v_gene: TRBV4-2; j_gene: TRBJ2-1; d_gene: TRBD2
CDR3nt: TGCAGCGTTCTTAGGACTAGCGGGGCCAAAAACATTCAGTACTTC; CDR3aa: CSVLRTSGAKNIQYF; abundance: few; v_gene: TRBV29-1; j_gene: TRBJ2-4; d_gene: TRBD2
CDR3nt: TGCAGCGTTGAAGCCCTGTGGGATACGCAGTATTTT; CDR3aa: CSVEALWDTQYF; abundance: .; v_gene: TRBV29-1; j_gene: TRBJ2-3; d_gene: .
CDR3nt: TGCGCCAGCAGCCTAGACAGCGAGCCCCTCCACTTT; CDR3aa: CASSLDSEPLHF; abundance: .; v_gene: TRBV5-1; j_gene: TRBJ1-6; d_gene: .
CDR3nt: TGTGCCAGCAGAACCACTGGCTATCAGCCCCAGCATTTT; CDR3aa: CASRTTGYQPQHF; abundance: .; v_gene: TRBV6-1; j_gene: TRBJ1-5; d_gene: .
CDR3nt: TGTGCCAGCAGTCCACAGGGGTTCGGCTATGGCTACACCTTC; CDR3aa: CASSPQGFGYGYTF; abundance: few; v_gene: TRBV6-6; j_gene: TRBJ1-2; d_gene: TRBD1
CDR3nt: TGCAGTGCTAGACAGGGGACCGGCTACACCTTC; CDR3aa: CSARQGTGYTF; abundance: .; v_gene: TRBV20-1; j_gene: TRBJ1-2; d_gene: .
CDR3nt: TGTGCCAGCAGCCAACTTAATCCGGGACAGGCCTGTTCTGGGGCCAACGTCCTGACTTTC; CDR3aa: CASSQLNPGQACSGANVLTF; abundance: .; v_gene: TRBV21-1; j_gene: TRBJ2-6; d_gene: .
CDR3nt: TGCAGCGTTGAACGGAAGAACACTGAAGCTTTCTTT; CDR3aa: CSVERKNTEAFF; abundance: .; v_gene: TRBV29-1; j_gene: TRBJ1-1; d_gene: .
CDR3nt: TGTGCCAGCAGTGAAGAACGAGCGGCCCAGTACTTC; CDR3aa: CASSEERAAQYF; abundance: .; v_gene: TRBV2; j_gene: TRBJ2-5; d_gene: .
CDR3nt: TGTGCCAGCAGCTTGGGGTTAGATACGCAGTATTTT; CDR3aa: CASSLGLDTQYF; abundance: .; v_gene: TRBV7-9; j_gene: TRBJ2-3; d_gene: .
CDR3nt: TGTGCCAGCAGCTTAAAGGGGGACCTCAATCAGCCCCAGCATTTT; CDR3aa: CASSLKGDLNQPQHF; abundance: .; v_gene: TRBV7-9; j_gene: TRBJ1-5; d_gene: .
CDR3nt: TGTGCCAGCGCCCCAGGGCGTACTAACTATGGCTACACCTTC; CDR3aa: CASAPGRTNYGYTF; abundance: .; v_gene: TRBV13; j_gene: TRBJ1-2; d_gene: .
CDR3nt: TGCAGCGTCTGCCGCGACATGAACACTGAAGCTTTCTTT; CDR3aa: CSVCRDMNTEAFF; abundance: .; v_gene: TRBV29-1; j_gene: TRBJ1-1; d_gene: .
CDR3nt: TGCAGCGTTGTAATTGTAGGCTACGAGCAGTACTTC; CDR3aa: CSVVIVGYEQYF; abundance: few; v_gene: TRBV29-1; j_gene: TRBJ2-7; d_gene: .
CDR3nt: TGCAGTTCCAACGCGGGTAAATATGAGCAGTTCTTC; CDR3aa: CSSNAGKYEQFF; abundance: few; v_gene: TRBV29-1; j_gene: TRBJ2-1; d_gene: .
CDR3nt: TGCAGCGTTGAACTACAGGCCTCGAACACTGAAGCTTTCTTT; CDR3aa: CSVELQASNTEAFF; abundance: .; v_gene: TRBV29-1; j_gene: TRBJ1-1; d_gene: .